This passage covers 4 T cell receptor beta chains from one sample sequenced in a study of blood T cells in healthy people across ages. It was with a sample-barcoded 5' primer and a J-beta primer mix that a second PCR of roughly 7 to 12 cycles was run. TCRdb fed the 5' RACE reads into MiXCR, producing one record per CDR3 protein. The repertoire consists of some 900,000 distinct CDR3 sequences, with about 48% occurring once and the leading ten covering about an eighth. Sequencing used blood. Receptors were obtained from a man younger than 45 in good health.

This clonotype has just a few counts. The chain recombines TRBV5-6 with TRBJ2-5; TRBD2 agrees at 11 bases. The CDR3 loop spans 19 amino acids. Losses at the gene ends were 5 bases for V and 2 bases for J; bases not matched to a gene: 17. From germline, CDR1 is SGHDT and CDR2 YYEEEE. The CDR3 loop reads CASSSGLAGVIRAQETQYF. The CDR3 region has the DNA TGTGCCAGCAGTTCCGGACTAGCGGGTGTAATAAGGGCTCAAGAGACCCAGTACTTC.

The chain carries TRBV3-1 and TRBJ1-1; perhaps TRBD1 as D (5 bases). V shed 4 bases and J shed 6 bases, with 15 bases lying between them. The germline V gene has CDR1 LGHDT and CDR2 YNNKEL (reference sequence). The CDR3 covers 14 residues. This CDR3 reads CASSRLSDSSEAFF. The CDR3 nucleotides are TGTGCCAGCAGCCGCCTAAGTGACAGTTCTGAAGCTTTCTTT.

This sequence joins TRBV5-1 and TRBJ2-3, with TRBD2 identical over 10 bases. The J segment lost 5 bases and the V segment lost 4 bases, leaving 7 bases of the junction unmatched. This CDR3 has 15 amino acids. Germline-derived CDR1 and CDR2 are SGHRS and YFSETQ. The CDR3: CASSQPASGRDTQYF. CDR3 sequence (DNA): TGCGCCAGCAGCCAGCCGGCTAGCGGGAGAGATACGCAGTATTTT. The full variable domain, completed using reference TRBV5-1 and TRBJ2-3, is KAGVTQTPRYLIKTRGQQVTLSCSPISGHRSVSWYQQTPGQGLQFLFEYFSETQRNKGNFPGRFSGRQFSNSRSEMNVSTLELGDSALYLCASSQPASGRDTQYFGPGTRLTVL.

The rearrangement joins TRBV29-1 to TRBJ2-7, with 10 nucleotides matching TRBD1. CDR1 and CDR2 (germline): SQVTM, ANQGSEA. Trimming took 7 bases from V and 6 from J; bases not matched to a gene: 9. The CDR3 sequence is 13 residues long. The DNA for the CDR3 is TGCAGCGCCGTGACAGGGGGCATGGGCGAGCAGTACTTC. Translating gives CSAVTGGMGEQYF.